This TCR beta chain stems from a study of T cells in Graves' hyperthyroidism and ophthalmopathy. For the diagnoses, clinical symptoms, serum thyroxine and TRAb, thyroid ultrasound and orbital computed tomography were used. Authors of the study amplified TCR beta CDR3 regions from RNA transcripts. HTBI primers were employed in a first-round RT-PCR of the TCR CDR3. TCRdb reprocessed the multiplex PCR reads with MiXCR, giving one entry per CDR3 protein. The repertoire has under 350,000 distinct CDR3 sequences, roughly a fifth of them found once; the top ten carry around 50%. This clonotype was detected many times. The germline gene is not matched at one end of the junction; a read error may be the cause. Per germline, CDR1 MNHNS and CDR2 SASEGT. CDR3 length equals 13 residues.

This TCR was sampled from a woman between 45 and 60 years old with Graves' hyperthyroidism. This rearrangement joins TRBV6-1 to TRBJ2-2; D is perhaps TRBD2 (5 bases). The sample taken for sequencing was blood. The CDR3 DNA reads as TGTGCCAGCAGTTGGGAGAACCCCGGGGAGCTGTTTTTT. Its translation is CASSWENPGELFF.